This is a list of T cell receptor beta chains from one sample in a study of blood T cell repertoires in COVID-19. Assay: immunoSEQ multiplex PCR; the TCRdb copy retains only in-frame clones and omits some. The sample has a few hundred thousand clones, around 87% seen once. The material sequenced was peripheral blood. These receptors all come from a woman aged 25 to 39 with COVID-19, enrolled during active disease. Each CDR3 is given with its conserved first and last residue. A D gene is named only where the DNA matches it firmly. Not every row has a clone size; where given, it reads once, few, many or a size class.

V gene: TRBV18; clone size: NA; J gene: TRBJ2-1; D gene: NA; CDR3 protein: CASSPTANEQFF; CDR3 DNA: TGTGCCAGCTCACCGACAGCCAATGAGCAGTTCTTC
V gene: TRBV6-5; clone size: few; J gene: TRBJ1-3; D gene: NA; CDR3 protein: CASSRGQLSGNTIYF; CDR3 DNA: TGTGCCAGCAGTCGGGGACAACTCTCTGGAAACACCATATATTTT
V gene: TRBV24-1; clone size: NA; J gene: TRBJ1-6; D gene: NA; CDR3 protein: CATSDSGQSNSPLHF; CDR3 DNA: TGTGCCACCAGTGATTCCGGACAGAGCAATTCACCCCTCCACTTT
V gene: TRBV19; clone size: NA; J gene: TRBJ1-1; D gene: NA; CDR3 protein: CASSIVPTALNTEAFF; CDR3 DNA: TGTGCCAGTAGTATAGTCCCGACAGCTCTGAACACTGAAGCTTTCTTT
V gene: TRBV5-6; clone size: NA; J gene: TRBJ2-7; D gene: TRBD2; CDR3 protein: CASSSLAGETSIYEQYF; CDR3 DNA: TGTGCCAGCAGCTCTCTAGCGGGCGAGACATCGATCTACGAGCAGTACTTC
V gene: TRBV27; clone size: NA; J gene: TRBJ2-5; D gene: NA; CDR3 protein: CASSFGGTRLRETQYF; CDR3 DNA: TGTGCCAGCAGTTTTGGGGGGACTCGCCTGCGGGAGACCCAGTACTTC
V gene: TRBV29-1; clone size: NA; J gene: TRBJ2-1; D gene: NA; CDR3 protein: CSVDSGSYYNEQFF; CDR3 DNA: TGCAGCGTTGATTCAGGTTCCTACTACAATGAGCAGTTCTTC
V gene: TRBV9; clone size: NA; J gene: TRBJ2-3; D gene: TRBD1; CDR3 protein: CASSDTGGDTQYF; CDR3 DNA: TGTGCCAGCAGCGATACAGGGGGCGATACGCAGTATTTT
V gene: TRBV29-1; clone size: few; J gene: TRBJ1-5; D gene: NA; CDR3 protein: CSVGVGTSDQPQHF; CDR3 DNA: TGCAGCGTAGGAGTTGGGACATCGGATCAGCCCCAGCATTTT
V gene: TRBV7-8; clone size: few; J gene: TRBJ2-7; D gene: NA; CDR3 protein: CASSSLPGSYEQYF; CDR3 DNA: TGTGCCAGCAGCTCACTACCCGGCTCCTACGAGCAGTACTTC
V gene: TRBV6-2/TRBV6-3; clone size: NA; J gene: TRBJ1-1; D gene: NA; CDR3 protein: CASSHEENTEAFF; CDR3 DNA: TGTGCCAGCAGCCACGAGGAGAACACTGAAGCTTTCTTT
V gene: TRBV4-1; clone size: NA; J gene: TRBJ2-7; D gene: TRBD1; CDR3 protein: CASSQGRTGEEYF; CDR3 DNA: TGCGCCAGCAGCCAGGGTAGGACAGGGGAAGAGTACTTC
V gene: TRBV19; clone size: NA; J gene: TRBJ1-2; D gene: TRBD1; CDR3 protein: CASSRSGTGFYGYTF; CDR3 DNA: TGTGCCAGTAGCAGATCCGGGACAGGGTTCTATGGCTACACCTTC
V gene: TRBV30; clone size: NA; J gene: TRBJ1-2; D gene: NA; CDR3 protein: CAWSRAPSHGYTF; CDR3 DNA: TGTGCCTGGAGTCGAGCCCCATCCCATGGCTACACCTTC
V gene: TRBV2; clone size: NA; J gene: TRBJ2-2; D gene: NA; CDR3 protein: CANGDRHTGELFF; CDR3 DNA: TGTGCCAACGGTGACAGGCACACCGGGGAGCTGTTTTTT
V gene: TRBV2; clone size: once; J gene: TRBJ2-2; D gene: NA; CDR3 protein: CASSGNRNTGELFF; CDR3 DNA: TGTGCCAGCAGTGGAAACAGAAACACCGGGGAGCTGTTTTTT
V gene: TRBV2; clone size: NA; J gene: TRBJ1-1; D gene: NA; CDR3 protein: CASSQGRLMNTEAFF; CDR3 DNA: TGTGCCAGCAGTCAGGGGCGGCTTATGAACACTGAAGCTTTCTTT
V gene: TRBV5-5; clone size: NA; J gene: TRBJ1-2; D gene: TRBD1; CDR3 protein: CASSPLGTGVYGYTF; CDR3 DNA: TGTGCCAGCAGCCCCTTGGGGACAGGGGTCTATGGCTACACCTTC
V gene: TRBV10-3; clone size: NA; J gene: TRBJ2-7; D gene: TRBD2; CDR3 protein: CAISETSSGSFEQYF; CDR3 DNA: TGTGCCATCAGTGAGACTTCTAGCGGGAGCTTCGAGCAGTACTTC
V gene: TRBV15; clone size: NA; J gene: TRBJ2-7; D gene: NA; CDR3 protein: CATSRDRGTVDSYEQYF; CDR3 DNA: TGTGCCACCAGCAGAGATAGGGGGACGGTCGATTCCTACGAGCAGTACTTC
V gene: TRBV6-4; clone size: many; J gene: TRBJ2-3; D gene: TRBD2; CDR3 protein: CASSGTAGGTDTQYF; CDR3 DNA: TGTGCCAGCAGTGGGACAGCGGGAGGCACAGATACGCAGTATTTT
V gene: TRBV7-6; clone size: NA; J gene: TRBJ2-5; D gene: NA; CDR3 protein: CASSLAGEEETQYF; CDR3 DNA: TGTGCCAGCAGCTTAGCGGGGGAGGAGGAGACCCAGTACTTC
V gene: TRBV7-2; clone size: once; J gene: TRBJ2-2; D gene: NA; CDR3 protein: CASSARQTANTGELFF; CDR3 DNA: TGTGCCAGCAGCGCTCGACAGACCGCGAACACCGGGGAGCTGTTTTTT
V gene: TRBV27; clone size: NA; J gene: TRBJ1-1; D gene: NA; CDR3 protein: CASSPVGQFTEAFF; CDR3 DNA: TGTGCCAGCAGTCCCGTAGGACAGTTCACTGAAGCTTTCTTT
V gene: TRBV30; clone size: NA; J gene: TRBJ2-7; D gene: NA; CDR3 protein: CAWGRDWIPYEQYF; CDR3 DNA: TGTGCCTGGGGTCGGGACTGGATCCCCTACGAGCAGTACTTC
V gene: TRBV6-6; clone size: NA; J gene: TRBJ2-1; D gene: TRBD2; CDR3 protein: CASSPGLAGGLEQFF; CDR3 DNA: TGTGCCAGCAGTCCGGGACTAGCGGGAGGGTTGGAGCAGTTCTTC
V gene: TRBV5-6; clone size: NA; J gene: TRBJ1-5; D gene: NA; CDR3 protein: CASRQGTQPQHF; CDR3 DNA: TGTGCCAGCAGACAGGGAACTCAGCCCCAGCATTTT
V gene: TRBV12-5; clone size: NA; J gene: TRBJ2-2; D gene: NA; CDR3 protein: CASGSFPEYTGELFF; CDR3 DNA: TGTGCTAGTGGTTCCTTCCCGGAGTACACCGGGGAGCTGTTTTTT
V gene: TRBV3-1/TRBV3-2; clone size: NA; J gene: TRBJ2-3; D gene: NA; CDR3 protein: CASTQGVRGDTQYF; CDR3 DNA: TGTGCCAGCACCCAGGGAGTCCGCGGAGATACGCAGTATTTT
V gene: TRBV19; clone size: NA; J gene: TRBJ1-5; D gene: NA; CDR3 protein: CASSIRGYSNQPQHF; CDR3 DNA: TGTGCCAGTAGTATCCGGGGGTATAGCAATCAGCCCCAGCATTTT
V gene: TRBV4-3; clone size: once; J gene: TRBJ2-1; D gene: TRBD1; CDR3 protein: CASSQGDRGYNEQFF; CDR3 DNA: TGCGCCAGCAGCCAAGGGGACAGGGGGTACAATGAGCAGTTCTTC
V gene: TRBV2; clone size: NA; J gene: TRBJ1-1; D gene: NA; CDR3 protein: CASSGGGLNTEAFF; CDR3 DNA: TGTGCCAGCAGTGGGGGGGGCTTGAACACTGAAGCTTTCTTT
V gene: TRBV5-4; clone size: once; J gene: TRBJ2-7; D gene: TRBD1; CDR3 protein: CASSSTTGGIYEQYF; CDR3 DNA: TGTGCCAGCAGCTCTACGACAGGGGGCATCTACGAGCAGTACTTC
V gene: TRBV5-8; clone size: NA; J gene: TRBJ2-6; D gene: NA; CDR3 protein: CASSLAPGGSGANVLTF; CDR3 DNA: TGTGCCAGCAGCTTGGCTCCGGGTGGTTCTGGGGCCAACGTCCTGACTTTC
V gene: TRBV24-1; clone size: NA; J gene: TRBJ1-4; D gene: TRBD1; CDR3 protein: CATSDPRQGGDEKLFF; CDR3 DNA: TGTGCCACCAGTGACCCCAGACAGGGTGGGGATGAAAAACTGTTTTTT
V gene: TRBV7-9; clone size: NA; J gene: TRBJ1-1; D gene: NA; CDR3 protein: CASSSRSNTEAFF; CDR3 DNA: TGTGCCAGCAGCTCCCGGTCGAACACTGAAGCTTTCTTT
V gene: TRBV24-1; clone size: NA; J gene: TRBJ2-3; D gene: TRBD1; CDR3 protein: CATSGPQGARTDTQYF; CDR3 DNA: TGTGCCACCAGTGGTCCACAGGGGGCTCGCACAGATACGCAGTATTTT
V gene: TRBV28; clone size: few; J gene: TRBJ1-5; D gene: NA; CDR3 protein: CASSLDGRSNQPQHF; CDR3 DNA: TGTGCCAGCAGTTTAGATGGGAGGAGCAATCAGCCCCAGCATTTT
V gene: TRBV4-2; clone size: NA; J gene: TRBJ2-7; D gene: TRBD2; CDR3 protein: CASSQQVGGGSFYEQYF; CDR3 DNA: TGTGCCAGCAGCCAACAAGTCGGTGGCGGGAGTTTCTACGAGCAGTACTTC
V gene: TRBV30; clone size: NA; J gene: TRBJ2-1; D gene: NA; CDR3 protein: CAWTPDKNEQFF; CDR3 DNA: TGTGCCTGGACCCCGGACAAGAATGAGCAGTTCTTC
V gene: TRBV28; clone size: NA; J gene: TRBJ1-2; D gene: TRBD1; CDR3 protein: CASSRQGYGYTF; CDR3 DNA: TGTGCCAGCAGCCGACAGGGATATGGCTACACCTTC
V gene: TRBV2; clone size: NA; J gene: TRBJ2-3; D gene: NA; CDR3 protein: CASTETRVGTDTQYF; CDR3 DNA: TGTGCCAGCACCGAAACTAGGGTGGGCACAGATACGCAGTATTTT
V gene: TRBV27; clone size: few; J gene: TRBJ2-1; D gene: TRBD2; CDR3 protein: CASTGLAGGPYNEQFF; CDR3 DNA: TGTGCCAGTACGGGACTAGCGGGAGGTCCCTACAATGAGCAGTTCTTC
V gene: TRBV28; clone size: NA; J gene: TRBJ2-1; D gene: NA; CDR3 protein: CASSPSLGNNEQFF; CDR3 DNA: TGTGCCAGCAGTCCCTCTCTAGGAAACAATGAGCAGTTCTTC
V gene: TRBV2; clone size: NA; J gene: TRBJ2-7; D gene: TRBD1; CDR3 protein: CASSEAHDRGPSYEQYF; CDR3 DNA: TGTGCCAGCAGTGAAGCGCACGACAGGGGACCTTCCTACGAGCAGTACTTC
V gene: TRBV7-9; clone size: NA; J gene: TRBJ2-2; D gene: TRBD1; CDR3 protein: CASSLVRTGWATGELFF; CDR3 DNA: TGTGCCAGCAGCTTAGTCCGGACAGGGTGGGCCACCGGGGAGCTGTTTTTT
V gene: TRBV13; clone size: NA; J gene: TRBJ2-1; D gene: TRBD2; CDR3 protein: CASSPRGGEQFF; CDR3 DNA: TGTGCCAGCAGCCCGCGGGGGGGTGAGCAGTTCTTC
V gene: TRBV14; clone size: once; J gene: TRBJ1-5; D gene: NA; CDR3 protein: CASSHPMAWGVIAYSNQPQHF; CDR3 DNA: TGTGCCAGCAGCCATCCCATGGCGTGGGGGGTAATCGCTTATAGCAATCAGCCCCAGCATTTT
V gene: TRBV27; clone size: NA; J gene: TRBJ2-1; D gene: TRBD2; CDR3 protein: CASSWFTSGAYNEQFF; CDR3 DNA: TGTGCCAGCAGTTGGTTTACTAGCGGGGCTTACAATGAGCAGTTCTTC
V gene: TRBV6-5; clone size: NA; J gene: TRBJ2-3; D gene: TRBD2; CDR3 protein: CASRRLADTDTQYF; CDR3 DNA: TGTGCCAGCAGAAGACTAGCGGACACAGATACGCAGTATTTT
V gene: TRBV28; clone size: NA; J gene: TRBJ1-2; D gene: NA; CDR3 protein: CASSLPTATNYGYTF; CDR3 DNA: TGTGCCAGCAGTTTACCGACAGCCACTAACTATGGCTACACCTTC
V gene: TRBV5-4; clone size: NA; J gene: TRBJ1-2; D gene: NA; CDR3 protein: CASSLVGGATDGYTF; CDR3 DNA: TGTGCCAGCAGCTTGGTAGGGGGGGCCACGGACGGCTACACCTTC
V gene: TRBV18; clone size: few; J gene: TRBJ1-6; D gene: TRBD1; CDR3 protein: CASSPGQGRSPLHF; CDR3 DNA: TGTGCCAGCTCACCGGGACAGGGAAGGTCACCCCTCCACTTT
V gene: TRBV7-9; clone size: NA; J gene: TRBJ2-3; D gene: NA; CDR3 protein: CASSLDGGPSTDTQYF; CDR3 DNA: TGTGCCAGCAGCTTAGACGGCGGCCCTAGCACAGATACGCAGTATTTT
V gene: TRBV6-2/TRBV6-3; clone size: few; J gene: TRBJ2-1; D gene: NA; CDR3 protein: CASSYSKSAGNNEQFF; CDR3 DNA: TGTGCCAGCAGTTACTCTAAATCGGCGGGCAACAATGAGCAGTTCTTC
V gene: TRBV5-1; clone size: NA; J gene: TRBJ1-4; D gene: NA; CDR3 protein: CASSLRGSVATNEKLFF; CDR3 DNA: TGCGCCAGCAGCCTTCGCGGATCCGTTGCAACTAATGAAAAACTGTTTTTT
V gene: TRBV5-1; clone size: few; J gene: TRBJ1-2; D gene: NA; CDR3 protein: CASSLYGESDGYTF; CDR3 DNA: TGCGCCAGCAGCTTGTACGGGGAGTCCGATGGCTACACCTTC
V gene: TRBV27; clone size: NA; J gene: TRBJ2-7; D gene: NA; CDR3 protein: CASSLLGGAIYEQYF; CDR3 DNA: TGTGCCAGCAGCTTACTCGGTGGGGCAATCTACGAGCAGTACTTC
V gene: TRBV30; clone size: NA; J gene: TRBJ2-1; D gene: NA; CDR3 protein: CAWSVRRENNEQFF; CDR3 DNA: TGTGCCTGGAGTGTACGACGGGAGAACAATGAGCAGTTCTTC